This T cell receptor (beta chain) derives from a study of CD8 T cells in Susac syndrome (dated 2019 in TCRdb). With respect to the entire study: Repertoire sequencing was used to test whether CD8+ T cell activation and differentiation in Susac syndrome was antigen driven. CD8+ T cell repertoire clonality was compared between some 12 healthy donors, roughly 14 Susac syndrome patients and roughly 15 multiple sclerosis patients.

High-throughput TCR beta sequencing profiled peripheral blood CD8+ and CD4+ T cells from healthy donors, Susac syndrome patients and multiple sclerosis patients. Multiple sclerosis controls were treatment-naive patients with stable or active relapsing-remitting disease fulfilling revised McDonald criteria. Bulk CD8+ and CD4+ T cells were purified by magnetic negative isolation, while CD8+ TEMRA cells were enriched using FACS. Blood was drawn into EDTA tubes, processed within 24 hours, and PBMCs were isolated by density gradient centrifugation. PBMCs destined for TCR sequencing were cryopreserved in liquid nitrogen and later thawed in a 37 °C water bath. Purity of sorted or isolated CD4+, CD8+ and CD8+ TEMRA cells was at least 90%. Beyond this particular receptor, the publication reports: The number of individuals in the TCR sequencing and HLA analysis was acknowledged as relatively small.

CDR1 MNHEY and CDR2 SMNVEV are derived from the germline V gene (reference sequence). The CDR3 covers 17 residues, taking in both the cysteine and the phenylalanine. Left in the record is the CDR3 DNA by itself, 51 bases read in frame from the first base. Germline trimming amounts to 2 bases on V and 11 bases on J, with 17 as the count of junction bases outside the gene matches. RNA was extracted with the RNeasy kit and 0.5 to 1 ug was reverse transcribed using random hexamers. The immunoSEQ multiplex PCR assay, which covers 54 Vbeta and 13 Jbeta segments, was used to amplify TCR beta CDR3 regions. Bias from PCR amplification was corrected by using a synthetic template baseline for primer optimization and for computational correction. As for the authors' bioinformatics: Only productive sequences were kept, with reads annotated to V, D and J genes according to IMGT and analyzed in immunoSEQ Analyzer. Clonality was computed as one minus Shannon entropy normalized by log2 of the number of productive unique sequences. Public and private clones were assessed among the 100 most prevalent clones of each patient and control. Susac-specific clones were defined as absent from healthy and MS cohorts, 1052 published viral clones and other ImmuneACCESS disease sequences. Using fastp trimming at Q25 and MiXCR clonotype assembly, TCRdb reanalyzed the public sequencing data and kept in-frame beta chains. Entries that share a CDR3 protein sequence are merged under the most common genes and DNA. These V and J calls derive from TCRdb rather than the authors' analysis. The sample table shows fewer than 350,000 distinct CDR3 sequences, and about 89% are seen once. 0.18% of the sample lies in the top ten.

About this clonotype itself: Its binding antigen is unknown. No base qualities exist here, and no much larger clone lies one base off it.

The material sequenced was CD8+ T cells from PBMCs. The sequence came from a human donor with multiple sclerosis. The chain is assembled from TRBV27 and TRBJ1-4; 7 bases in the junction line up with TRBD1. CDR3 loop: CASSLGILGTAVEKLFF. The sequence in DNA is TGTGCCAGCAGTTTAGGTATCCTCGGGACAGCAGTAGAGAAACTGTTTTTT.